This TCR beta chain was identified during a study of blood T cell repertoires in COVID-19. CDR3 length equals 17 residues. Trimming removed 4 bases from V and 10 bases from J; junction bases left unmatched: 11. This clone was seen once. Sequencing used immunoSEQ multiplex PCR; TCRdb keeps in-frame clones, though not all of them. The profile shows around 320,000 clones, 88% of them singletons. This chain links TRBV5-3 with TRBJ2-1; 16 bases are shared with TRBD2. TRBV5-3 is an open reading frame, and its role is uncertain. Sequencing used peripheral blood. The receptor was derived from a woman aged 30 to 39 who had recovered from COVID-19. The CDR3 nucleotides read TGTGCCAGAAGCGCAACCGGGACTAGCGGGGGGGCCTTGGAGCAGTTCTTC. This codes for CARSATGTSGGALEQFF.